These 12 T cell receptor beta chains share one sample of origin, sequenced in a study of control samples from healthy donors and cancer patients. Repertoires were generated with immunoSEQ multiplex PCR, while TCRdb's copy carries only in-frame clones and drops some. The sample yields about 34,000 clones, around 83% seen once. Input material: PBMCs. The origin of the receptors is a middle-aged woman with lung cancer.

The gene calls are TRBV4-2 and TRBJ2-2; the D gene is possibly TRBD2 (6 bases). V lost 0 bases and J lost 2, with 22 bases in between. The CDR3 extends over 20 amino acids. Germline V gene data show CDR1 as LGHNA and CDR2 as YNFKEQ. CDR3 nucleotides: TGTGCCAGCAGCCAAGATCCGCGGGTAGTTGGGCGGGGAAACACCGGGGAGCTGTTTTTT. Amino acids: CASSQDPRVVGRGNTGELFF.

The gene calls are TRBV7-3 and TRBJ1-1; unclear D gene. Germline V gene data show CDR1 as SGHTA and CDR2 as FQGTGA. V was clipped by 2 bases and J by 1 base, with 8 bases between them. This CDR3 is 14 amino acids long. CDR3 nucleotide sequence: TGTGCCAGCAGCTTACGGGATAAGAACACTGAAGCTTTCTTT. It encodes CASSLRDKNTEAFF. The full variable domain, rest sourced from reference TRBV7-3 and TRBJ1-1, is GAGVSQTPSNKVTEKGKYVELRCDPISGHTALYWYRQSLGQGPEFLIYFQGTGAADDSGLPNDRFFAVRPEGSVSTLKIQRTERGDSAVYLCASSLRDKNTEAFFGQGTRLTVV.

J is TRBJ2-7 and V is TRBV11-3; 8 bases fit TRBD2. There are 15 residues in the CDR3. V lost 4 bases and J lost 5; bases outside the gene matches: 10. Germline assignment: CDR1 SGHNT and CDR2 YENEEA. CDR3 DNA: TGTGCCAGCAGCTCGGGAGGGACGGCGGGGAACGAGCAGTACTTC. Amino acid sequence: CASSSGGTAGNEQYF.

This rearrangement joins TRBV7-2 to TRBJ2-7, with TRBD1 matching 8 bases. The V segment lost 1 base and the J segment 3 bases; nucleotides outside the gene matches: 2. The CDR3 spans 14 residues. CDR1 and CDR2 from the germline V gene are SGHTA and FQGNSA. CDR3 DNA sequence: TGTGCCAGCAGCTTAGGGACAGGGAACTACGAGCAGTACTTC. Translated, it gives CASSLGTGNYEQYF. Based on the CDR3 plus reference TRBV7-2 and TRBJ2-7, the full variable domain is GAGVSQSPSNKVTEKGKDVELRCDPISGHTALYWYRQSLGQGLEFLIYFQGNSAPDKSGLPSDRFSAERTGGSVSTLTIQRTQQEDSAVYLCASSLGTGNYEQYFGPGTRLTVT.

V is TRBV25-1 and J is TRBJ2-2, with D tentatively TRBD1 or TRBD2 (5 bases each). This CDR3 spans 15 amino acids. Germline assignment: CDR1 MGHDK and CDR2 SYGVNS. Trimming cost V 1 base and J 5 bases, with 11 bases left between them. CDR3 protein: CASSESRGSTGELFF. Written as DNA, the CDR3 is TGTGCCAGCAGTGAATCGAGGGGAAGTACCGGGGAGCTGTTTTTT.

The rearrangement joins TRBV27 to TRBJ2-7; no clear D. Trimming shortened V by 5 bases and J by 6 bases, and 14 bases separated the two germline ends. CDR1 is MNHEY and CDR2 is SMNVEV in the germline V gene (reference sequence). The CDR3 loop spans 13 amino acids. The CDR3 protein is CASSELGWGEQYF. DNA of the CDR3: TGTGCCAGCAGTGAGTTAGGGTGGGGCGAGCAGTACTTC.

The rearrangement links TRBV19 to TRBJ1-3; TRBD1 might be the D (5 bases). Germline CDR1 reads LNHDA; CDR2 reads SQIVND (reference sequence). The CDR3 extends over 14 amino acids. V was trimmed by 3 bases and J by 4 bases, leaving 10 bases between them. CDR3 DNA: TGTGCCAGTAGTATCACAGGCCGAGGAAACACCATATATTTT. Translated, it gives CASSITGRGNTIYF.

The genes are TRBV2 and TRBJ2-7, with D hard to call. The CDR3 runs 14 residues. The germline V gene encodes CDR1 SNHLY and CDR2 FYNNEI. Trimming left V 1 base short and J 0 bases short, with 7 bases between. Here the CDR3 reads CASSEGAISYEQYF. CDR3 DNA sequence: TGTGCCAGCAGTGAAGGGGCCATCTCCTACGAGCAGTACTTC. The complete variable domain, with remaining parts taken from reference TRBV2 and TRBJ2-7, reads EPEVTQTPSHQVTQMGQEVILRCVPISNHLYFYWYRQILGQKVEFLVSFYNNEISEKSEIFDDQFSVERPDGSNFTLKIRSTKLEDSAMYFCASSEGAISYEQYFGPGTRLTVT.

The chain employs TRBV19 and TRBJ2-2; 9 bases line up with TRBD1. The CDR3 is made up of 17 amino acids. CDR1 LNHDA and CDR2 SQIVND come from the germline V gene (reference sequence). The V gene end was trimmed by 3 bases and the J gene end by 5 bases; junction bases not matched to a gene: 10. The CDR3: CASSMRGQGGGTGELFF. The CDR3 DNA is TGTGCCAGTAGTATGAGGGGACAGGGTGGTGGGACCGGGGAGCTGTTTTTT. Combining the CDR3 with reference TRBV19 and TRBJ2-2 gives the whole variable domain DGGITQSPKYLFRKEGQNVTLSCEQNLNHDAMYWYRQDPGQGLRLIYYSQIVNDFQKGDIAEGYSVSREKKESFPLTVTSAQKNPTAFYLCASSMRGQGGGTGELFFGEGSRLTVL.

The chain carries TRBV30 and TRBJ2-1, with TRBD2 identical over 9 bases. This CDR3 is built from 14 residues. Germline CDR1 and CDR2: GTSNPN and SVGIG (reference sequence). The J segment lost 5 bases and the V segment lost 2 bases, leaving 4 bases of the junction unmatched. The CDR3: CAWSMAGGNNEQFF. The CDR3 DNA reads TGTGCCTGGAGTATGGCGGGGGGGAACAATGAGCAGTTCTTC.

J is TRBJ1-2 and V is TRBV6-6; D perhaps matches TRBD1 (5 bases). This CDR3 is built from 13 residues. Germline CDR1 is MNHNY and CDR2 is SVGAGI (reference sequence). The V end was cut by 6 bases, the J end by 8 bases, with 16 bases between. The DNA for the CDR3 is TGTGCCAGCAGGGGACTCCCGGGGGAAGGCTACACCTTC. Its translation: CASRGLPGEGYTF.

CDR3 residues: CASSLLAGTGVIGQPQHF. The DNA of the CDR3 is TGTGCCAGCAGTTTATTAGCCGGGACCGGGGTAATTGGTCAGCCCCAGCATTTT. The rearrangement uses TRBV27 and TRBJ1-5; weak D call: TRBD1 (5 bases). V lost 1 base, J lost 6 bases, and 22 bases lay in between. Germline V gene data show CDR1 as MNHEY and CDR2 as SMNVEV (reference sequence). The CDR3 sequence is 18 residues long.